This entry lists 9 T cell receptor beta chains sequenced from one sample in a study of T cell responses to AZD1222 COVID-19 vaccine. TCRdb's table, derived via immunoSEQ multiplex PCR, lists solely in-frame clones and lacks some. The sample lists more than 70,000 clones; 85% were seen once. This sample comprised peripheral blood, obtained on day 0 of AZD1222 vaccination. These receptors all come from an adult in good health.

This rearrangement joins TRBV7-3 to TRBJ2-2; possibly TRBD2 for D (5 bases). The CDR3 runs 15 residues. Germline V gives CDR1 SGHTA, CDR2 FQGTGA. The V end was cut by 2 bases, the J end by 4 bases, with 11 bases between. CDR3 nucleotide sequence: TGTGCCAGCAGCTTAGGAGGACCCTTCACCGGGGAGCTGTTTTTT. Translation: CASSLGGPFTGELFF. Combining the CDR3 with reference TRBV7-3 and TRBJ2-2 gives the whole variable domain GAGVSQTPSNKVTEKGKYVELRCDPISGHTALYWYRQSLGQGPEFLIYFQGTGAADDSGLPNDRFFAVRPEGSVSTLKIQRTERGDSAVYLCASSLGGPFTGELFFGEGSRLTVL.

The V and J genes are TRBV27 and TRBJ2-2, with D unresolved. The germline CDR1 and CDR2 sequences are MNHEY and SMNVEV (reference sequence). Trimming cost V 1 base and J 6 bases, with 3 bases left between them. The CDR3 has 12 residues. In DNA form, the CDR3 reads TGTGCCAGCAGTTTATGGCCCGGGGAGCTGTTTTTT. Encoded protein: CASSLWPGELFF.

CDR3 residues: CASSQRTSSYNSPLHF. The CDR3 bases are TGTGCCAGCAGCCAGAGGACCAGCTCCTATAATTCACCCCTCCACTTT. The chain combines TRBV14 with TRBJ1-6, with D unclear. Looked up from germline, CDR1 is SGHDN and CDR2 is FVKESK. The CDR3 is 16 residues long. Trimming removed 3 bases from V and 0 bases from J, with 9 bases in between.

The chain couples TRBV12-3 or TRBV12-4 to TRBJ1-1; D gene uncertain. The germline V and J ends were trimmed by 7 bases and 10 bases, with 16 bases remaining between them. The CDR3 is 12 amino acids. CDR3 nucleotides: TGTGCCAGCAACCGAAGCCGCGGGAGAGCTTTCTTT. This gives the protein CASNRSRGRAFF.

This sequence joins TRBV11-3 and TRBJ2-2; D is unclear. The CDR3 loop spans 12 amino acids. The germline V gene has CDR1 SGHNT and CDR2 YENEEA. Trimming removed 3 bases at V and 6 bases at J, with 5 bases between. The CDR3 bases are TGTGCCAGCAGCTTGAGGTCCGGGGAGCTGTTTTTT. It yields the protein CASSLRSGELFF. Drawing the rest from reference TRBV11-3 and TRBJ2-2, the complete variable domain is EAGVVQSPRYKIIEKKQPVAFWCNPISGHNTLYWYLQNLGQGPELLIRYENEEAVDDSQLPKDRFSAERLKGVDSTLKIQPAELGDSAVYLCASSLRSGELFFGEGSRLTVL.

The chain is built from TRBV7-2 and TRBJ2-5; no definite D call. V lost 5 bases to trimming and J lost 5 bases, with 12 bases between them. There are 13 residues in the CDR3. Germline CDR1 is SGHTA and CDR2 is FQGNSA. CDR3 nucleotide sequence: TGTGCCAGCAGCCCACAGAATGTGGAGACCCAGTACTTC. Its protein product is CASSPQNVETQYF.

Details on this clone: Other DNA sequences from this sample encode an identical CDR3 as well. The chain has TRBV6-5 and TRBJ2-5, with 8 bases fitting TRBD2. Trimming at V came to 6 bases and at J to 4 bases, leaving 4 bases not matched to a gene. The CDR3 totals 13 residues. Germline V gene lookup returns CDR1 MNHEY and CDR2 SVGAGI. The CDR3 region is CASSRTSRETQYF. The CDR3 nucleotides read TGTGCCAGCAGCCGGACTAGCAGAGAGACCCAGTACTTC.

The rearrangement joins TRBV3-1 (or the pseudogene TRBV3-2) to TRBJ1-1, with 9 bases matching TRBD1. CDR1 and CDR2 (germline): LGHDT, YNNKEL (reference sequence). The CDR3 sequence is 11 residues long. V gave up 5 bases and J gave up 9 bases; unmatched junction bases: 1. CDR3 residues: CASSGTGKAFF. The CDR3 coding sequence is TGTGCCAGCAGCGGGACAGGGAAAGCTTTCTTT.

As to this clone: This sequence is one base from a far larger clone and is likely a read error. Other DNA sequences in the same sample also yield this CDR3. The V call is TRBV11-3, the J call TRBJ2-2; the match to TRBD2 covers 9 bases. This CDR3 region has 16 residues. Germline assignment: CDR1 SGHNT and CDR2 YENEEA. The J segment lost 3 bases and the V segment lost 11 bases, leaving 13 bases of the junction unmatched. In DNA, the CDR3 is TGTGCCCGGGGGGGGCGGCGGGGGGGCGACACCGGGGAGCTGTTTTTT. This sequence encodes CARGGRRGGDTGELFF.